Listed below are T cell receptor beta chains from one sample, sequenced in a study of blood T cell repertoires in COVID-19. The method was immunoSEQ multiplex PCR; TCRdb's version includes in-frame clones alone and lacks a portion of them. Found here are under 200,000 clones, approximately 86% of them singletons; the top ten hold about a sixth. Material for sequencing was PBMCs or T cells enriched from blood (not recorded which). These receptors were collected from a man in his 60s who had recovered from COVID-19. The CDR3 runs from the conserved cysteine through the conserved F or W. Fields, in order: J gene, V gene, D gene, clone size, CDR3 DNA, CDR3 protein. The D gene is left open where the match is weak. Not all rows give a size; the values are once, few, many and, for expanded clones, a class.

J gene: TRBJ2-7
V gene: TRBV2
D gene: .
clone size: .
CDR3 DNA: TGTGCCAGCAGACAAAGCACGACAGAGACCGAGCAGTACTTC
CDR3 protein: CASRQSTTETEQYF

J gene: TRBJ2-2
V gene: TRBV19
D gene: .
clone size: .
CDR3 DNA: TGTGCCAGTAGTATCTGGGCCGACACCGGGGAGCTGTTTTTT
CDR3 protein: CASSIWADTGELFF

J gene: TRBJ1-2
V gene: TRBV3-1/TRBV3-2
D gene: .
clone size: .
CDR3 DNA: TGTGCCAGCAGCCGACGGCTAGAGCATGGCTACACCTTC
CDR3 protein: CASSRRLEHGYTF

J gene: TRBJ2-7
V gene: TRBV9
D gene: TRBD1
clone size: .
CDR3 DNA: TGTGCCAGCAGCGTCGGACAGGGTATTACCTACGAGCAGTACTTC
CDR3 protein: CASSVGQGITYEQYF

J gene: TRBJ1-2
V gene: TRBV29-1
D gene: TRBD1
clone size: .
CDR3 DNA: TGCAGCGTTCGTGACAGGGATTCCTATGGCTACACCTTC
CDR3 protein: CSVRDRDSYGYTF

J gene: TRBJ2-1
V gene: TRBV19
D gene: .
clone size: few
CDR3 DNA: TGTGCCAGTAGTATAGAGACAGGCGGCCAACTCAATGAGCAGTTCTTC
CDR3 protein: CASSIETGGQLNEQFF

J gene: TRBJ1-6
V gene: TRBV11-2
D gene: TRBD1
clone size: .
CDR3 DNA: TGTGCCAGCTGGAAGGGGGCTGATTCACCCCTCCACTTT
CDR3 protein: CASWKGADSPLHF

J gene: TRBJ2-1
V gene: TRBV28
D gene: TRBD1
clone size: .
CDR3 DNA: TGTGCCAGCAGTTTAATACAGGGGGTGGGGTTCTTC
CDR3 protein: CASSLIQGVGFF

J gene: TRBJ2-7
V gene: TRBV5-1
D gene: .
clone size: .
CDR3 DNA: TGCGCCAGCAGCCGATCCGGCACAGGCAGGGTGGACGAGCAGTACTTC
CDR3 protein: CASSRSGTGRVDEQYF

J gene: TRBJ2-1
V gene: TRBV28
D gene: TRBD1
clone size: .
CDR3 DNA: TGTGCCAGCAGTTTATCGACAGGGGGCTACAATGAGCAGTTCTTC
CDR3 protein: CASSLSTGGYNEQFF

J gene: TRBJ2-5
V gene: TRBV19
D gene: .
clone size: .
CDR3 DNA: TGTGCCAGTAGTACCGACAGGCAAGAGACCCAGTACTTC
CDR3 protein: CASSTDRQETQYF

J gene: TRBJ2-5
V gene: TRBV6-5
D gene: .
clone size: .
CDR3 DNA: TGTGCCAGCAGTCGGACTGGTGGGACCCAGTACTTC
CDR3 protein: CASSRTGGTQYF

J gene: TRBJ2-2
V gene: TRBV27
D gene: .
clone size: .
CDR3 DNA: TGTGCCAGCAGTCCCCGCCCGGGGAGTTCCGCCGGGGAGCTGTTTTTT
CDR3 protein: CASSPRPGSSAGELFF

J gene: TRBJ1-2
V gene: TRBV9
D gene: TRBD1
clone size: once
CDR3 DNA: TGTGCCAGCAGCCTTAGACAGGGGGCAGATGAAGGCTACACCTTC
CDR3 protein: CASSLRQGADEGYTF

J gene: TRBJ1-6
V gene: TRBV3-1/TRBV3-2
D gene: .
clone size: .
CDR3 DNA: TGTGCCAGCAGCCAAGACGGGGGTAGTCCGTCACCCCTCCACTTT
CDR3 protein: CASSQDGGSPSPLHF

J gene: TRBJ1-4
V gene: TRBV15
D gene: .
clone size: .
CDR3 DNA: TGTGCCACCAGCAGAGCGCAGGGTGGGGAAAAACTGTTTTTT
CDR3 protein: CATSRAQGGEKLFF

J gene: TRBJ1-1
V gene: TRBV6-5
D gene: .
clone size: .
CDR3 DNA: TGTGCCAGCAGTTACTCGTGGGGGCCCACTGAAGCTTTCTTT
CDR3 protein: CASSYSWGPTEAFF

J gene: TRBJ1-2
V gene: TRBV7-6
D gene: .
clone size: .
CDR3 DNA: TGTGCCAGCAGGTCGGGAGATGGCTACACCTTC
CDR3 protein: CASRSGDGYTF

J gene: TRBJ2-2
V gene: TRBV6-4
D gene: TRBD2
clone size: once
CDR3 DNA: TGTGCCAGCAGTCCCTTCGCGGGAGATACCGGGGAGCTGTTTTTT
CDR3 protein: CASSPFAGDTGELFF

J gene: TRBJ1-2
V gene: TRBV24-1
D gene: .
clone size: few
CDR3 DNA: TGTGCCACCAGTGAGACAGGAGATTATGGCTACACCTTC
CDR3 protein: CATSETGDYGYTF

J gene: TRBJ2-3
V gene: TRBV7-9
D gene: .
clone size: .
CDR3 DNA: TGTGCCAGCAGCCCCCGGGTTGCCCCAGGGGGGAAGGCAGATACGCAGTATTTT
CDR3 protein: CASSPRVAPGGKADTQYF

J gene: TRBJ2-3
V gene: TRBV18
D gene: .
clone size: few
CDR3 DNA: TGTGCCAGCTCATCAGGGGATACGCAGTATTTT
CDR3 protein: CASSSGDTQYF

J gene: TRBJ2-5
V gene: TRBV5-5
D gene: .
clone size: .
CDR3 DNA: TGTGCCAGCGCGAGTCGGGCGGGGCTACAAGAGACCCAGTACTTC
CDR3 protein: CASASRAGLQETQYF

J gene: TRBJ1-6
V gene: TRBV28
D gene: .
clone size: few
CDR3 DNA: TGTGCCAGTGGTCCTATGAGCTCCTATAATTCACCCCTCCACTTT
CDR3 protein: CASGPMSSYNSPLHF

J gene: TRBJ2-7
V gene: TRBV9
D gene: .
clone size: .
CDR3 DNA: TGTGCCAGCAGCTTCCGACTAGGTAGCTCCTACGAGCAGTACTTC
CDR3 protein: CASSFRLGSSYEQYF

J gene: TRBJ2-1
V gene: TRBV5-1
D gene: .
clone size: .
CDR3 DNA: TGCGCCAGCAGCTTGGCGAATGGGGGCGATGAGCAGTTCTTC
CDR3 protein: CASSLANGGDEQFF

J gene: TRBJ2-2
V gene: TRBV6-5
D gene: TRBD2
clone size: .
CDR3 DNA: TGTGCCAGCAGTTACTCGAGCGGGGTCGGGGAGCTGTTTTTT
CDR3 protein: CASSYSSGVGELFF

J gene: TRBJ1-2
V gene: TRBV19
D gene: TRBD1
clone size: .
CDR3 DNA: TGTGCCAGTACCGGGACAGGGGCTGGCTACACCTTC
CDR3 protein: CASTGTGAGYTF

J gene: TRBJ2-1
V gene: TRBV7-2
D gene: .
clone size: few
CDR3 DNA: TGTGCCAGCAGGGTACCCTCGGACAATGAGCAGTTCTTC
CDR3 protein: CASRVPSDNEQFF

J gene: TRBJ2-5
V gene: TRBV5-4
D gene: .
clone size: .
CDR3 DNA: TGTGCCAGCAGCTTGAAAGGGGGAGAGACCCAGTACTTC
CDR3 protein: CASSLKGGETQYF

J gene: TRBJ1-1
V gene: TRBV19
D gene: .
clone size: .
CDR3 DNA: TGTGCCAGTAGCCTGGGCGGGTGGAACACTGAAGCTTTCTTT
CDR3 protein: CASSLGGWNTEAFF

J gene: TRBJ1-5
V gene: TRBV29-1
D gene: TRBD1
clone size: .
CDR3 DNA: TGCAGCGTTGGGGACAGTCTCAATCAGCCCCAGCATTTT
CDR3 protein: CSVGDSLNQPQHF

J gene: TRBJ1-5
V gene: TRBV2
D gene: .
clone size: few
CDR3 DNA: TGTGCCAGCAGTGAAGCGCTTCTAATTGGGGGCACTCAGCCCCAGCATTTT
CDR3 protein: CASSEALLIGGTQPQHF

J gene: TRBJ1-1
V gene: TRBV7-9
D gene: .
clone size: .
CDR3 DNA: TGTGCCAGCAGCTTAGATCTCTCGAACACTGAAGCTTTCTTT
CDR3 protein: CASSLDLSNTEAFF

J gene: TRBJ1-2
V gene: TRBV7-8
D gene: TRBD1
clone size: few
CDR3 DNA: TGTGCCAGCAGCTTCAGGGGGGCTCATGGCTACACCTTC
CDR3 protein: CASSFRGAHGYTF

J gene: TRBJ1-6
V gene: TRBV14
D gene: .
clone size: .
CDR3 DNA: TGTGCCAGCAGCCAAGACATAAGCTCTTCACCCCTCCACTTT
CDR3 protein: CASSQDISSSPLHF

J gene: TRBJ2-3
V gene: TRBV4-1
D gene: TRBD2
clone size: .
CDR3 DNA: TGCGCCAGCAGCCAATCCCTAGCGGGGGCTTTCACAGATACGCAGTATTTT
CDR3 protein: CASSQSLAGAFTDTQYF

J gene: TRBJ1-1
V gene: TRBV6-4
D gene: TRBD1
clone size: .
CDR3 DNA: TGTGCCAGCAGTGACCTACAGGGGAGAGCTTTCTTT
CDR3 protein: CASSDLQGRAFF

J gene: TRBJ2-2
V gene: TRBV2
D gene: TRBD2
clone size: .
CDR3 DNA: TGTGCCAGCAGTGATGTGGGACTAGCGGGAGGCACCGGGGAGCTGTTTTTT
CDR3 protein: CASSDVGLAGGTGELFF

J gene: TRBJ2-1
V gene: TRBV19
D gene: .
clone size: .
CDR3 DNA: TGTGCCAGTAGTATTATGGCCCAGTCCCACAATGAGCAGTTCTTC
CDR3 protein: CASSIMAQSHNEQFF

J gene: TRBJ1-1
V gene: TRBV29-1
D gene: .
clone size: .
CDR3 DNA: TGCAGCGTCATGAGGGCCAGGAACACTGAAGCTTTCTTT
CDR3 protein: CSVMRARNTEAFF

J gene: TRBJ1-4
V gene: TRBV7-9
D gene: .
clone size: .
CDR3 DNA: TGTGCCAGCAGCCCCCGACAGGATGAAAAACTGTTTTTT
CDR3 protein: CASSPRQDEKLFF

J gene: TRBJ2-1
V gene: TRBV19
D gene: TRBD1
clone size: .
CDR3 DNA: TGTGCCAGTAGTCTACCACCGGGACAGGCCCACAATGAGCAGTTCTTC
CDR3 protein: CASSLPPGQAHNEQFF

J gene: TRBJ1-4
V gene: TRBV6-5
D gene: .
clone size: .
CDR3 DNA: TGTGCCTCCTCCCCCACAGGTTTTATTGAAAAACTGTTTTTT
CDR3 protein: CASSPTGFIEKLFF

J gene: TRBJ2-2
V gene: TRBV5-4
D gene: .
clone size: .
CDR3 DNA: TGTGCCAGCAGCTTGACAGGGACGCCGAACACCGGGGAGCTGTTTTTT
CDR3 protein: CASSLTGTPNTGELFF

J gene: TRBJ2-7
V gene: TRBV10-3
D gene: .
clone size: .
CDR3 DNA: TGTGCCATCAGTGAACGGGGGGCAATGCCCCCCTACGAGCAGTACTTC
CDR3 protein: CAISERGAMPPYEQYF

J gene: TRBJ2-1
V gene: TRBV5-4
D gene: TRBD1
clone size: .
CDR3 DNA: TGTGCCAGCAGCTTGGTCGGGGACAGCAAACACAATGAGCAGTTCTTC
CDR3 protein: CASSLVGDSKHNEQFF

J gene: TRBJ2-1
V gene: TRBV7-3
D gene: TRBD2
clone size: .
CDR3 DNA: TGTGCCAGCCGGGCTCGCGGGGGGGCCGGGGCATTTTTTGAGCAGTTCTTC
CDR3 protein: CASRARGGAGAFFEQFF

J gene: TRBJ2-1
V gene: TRBV4-1
D gene: TRBD2
clone size: few
CDR3 DNA: TGCGCCAGCAGCCAAGTAGGGCGGACTAGCGGGGGCGATGAGCAGTTCTTC
CDR3 protein: CASSQVGRTSGGDEQFF

J gene: TRBJ2-3
V gene: TRBV5-4
D gene: .
clone size: .
CDR3 DNA: TGTGCCAGCAGCTTGCGTTCAGGTATAACAGATACGCAGTATTTT
CDR3 protein: CASSLRSGITDTQYF